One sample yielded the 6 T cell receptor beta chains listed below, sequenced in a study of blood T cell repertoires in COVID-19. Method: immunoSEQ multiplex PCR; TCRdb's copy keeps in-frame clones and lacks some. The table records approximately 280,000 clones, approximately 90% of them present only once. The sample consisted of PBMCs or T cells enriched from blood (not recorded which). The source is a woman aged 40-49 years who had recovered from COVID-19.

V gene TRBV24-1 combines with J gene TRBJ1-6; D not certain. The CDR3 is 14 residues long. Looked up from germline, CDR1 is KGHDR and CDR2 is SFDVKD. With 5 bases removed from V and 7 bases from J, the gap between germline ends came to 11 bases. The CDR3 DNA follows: TGTGCCACCAGTGCCGGGTCCTTAAATTCACCCCTCCACTTT. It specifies CATSAGSLNSPLHF.

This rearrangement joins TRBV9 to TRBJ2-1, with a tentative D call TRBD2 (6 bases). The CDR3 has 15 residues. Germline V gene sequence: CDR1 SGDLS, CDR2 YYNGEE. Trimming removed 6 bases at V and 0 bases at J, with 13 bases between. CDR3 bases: TGTGCCAGCACCGTTACTAGCAGCTCCTACAATGAGCAGTTCTTC. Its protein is CASTVTSSSYNEQFF. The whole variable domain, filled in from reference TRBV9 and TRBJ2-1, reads DSGVTQTPKHLITATGQRVTLRCSPRSGDLSVYWYQQSLDQGLQFLIQYYNGEERAKGNILERFSAQQFPDLHSELNLSSLELGDSALYFCASTVTSSSYNEQFFGPGTRLTVL.

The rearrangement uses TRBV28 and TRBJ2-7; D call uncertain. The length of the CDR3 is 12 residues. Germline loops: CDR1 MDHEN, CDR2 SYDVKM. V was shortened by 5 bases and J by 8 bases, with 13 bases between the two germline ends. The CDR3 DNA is TGTGCCAGCAGTACCTACTGGTTTCAGCAGTACTTC. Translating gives CASSTYWFQQYF.

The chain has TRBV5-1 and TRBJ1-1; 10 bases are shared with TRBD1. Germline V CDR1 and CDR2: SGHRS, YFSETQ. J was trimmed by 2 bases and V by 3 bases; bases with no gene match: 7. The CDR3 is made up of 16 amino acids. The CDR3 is CASSSRQGALNTEAFF. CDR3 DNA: TGCGCCAGCAGCTCGAGACAGGGGGCGCTTAACACTGAAGCTTTCTTT.

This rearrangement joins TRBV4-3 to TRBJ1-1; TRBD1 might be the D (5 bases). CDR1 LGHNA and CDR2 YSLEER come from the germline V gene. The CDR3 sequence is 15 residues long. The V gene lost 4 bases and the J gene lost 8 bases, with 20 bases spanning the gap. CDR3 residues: CASSPEGQGSAEAFF. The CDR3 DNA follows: TGCGCCAGCAGCCCGGAGGGGCAGGGCTCCGCAGAAGCTTTCTTT.

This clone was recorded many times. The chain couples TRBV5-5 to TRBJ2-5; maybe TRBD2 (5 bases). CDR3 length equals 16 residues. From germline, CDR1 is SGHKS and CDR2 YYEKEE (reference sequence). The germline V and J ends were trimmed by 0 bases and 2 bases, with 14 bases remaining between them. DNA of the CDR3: TGTGCCAGCAGCTTGGGCCTGTCTCCGGGGCAAGAGACCCAGTACTTC. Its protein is CASSLGLSPGQETQYF. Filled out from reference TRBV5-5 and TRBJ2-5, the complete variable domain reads DAGVTQSPTHLIKTRGQQVTLRCSPISGHKSVSWYQQVLGQGPQFIFQYYEKEERGRGNFPDRFSARQFPNYSSELNVNALLLGDSALYLCASSLGLSPGQETQYFGPGTRLLVL.